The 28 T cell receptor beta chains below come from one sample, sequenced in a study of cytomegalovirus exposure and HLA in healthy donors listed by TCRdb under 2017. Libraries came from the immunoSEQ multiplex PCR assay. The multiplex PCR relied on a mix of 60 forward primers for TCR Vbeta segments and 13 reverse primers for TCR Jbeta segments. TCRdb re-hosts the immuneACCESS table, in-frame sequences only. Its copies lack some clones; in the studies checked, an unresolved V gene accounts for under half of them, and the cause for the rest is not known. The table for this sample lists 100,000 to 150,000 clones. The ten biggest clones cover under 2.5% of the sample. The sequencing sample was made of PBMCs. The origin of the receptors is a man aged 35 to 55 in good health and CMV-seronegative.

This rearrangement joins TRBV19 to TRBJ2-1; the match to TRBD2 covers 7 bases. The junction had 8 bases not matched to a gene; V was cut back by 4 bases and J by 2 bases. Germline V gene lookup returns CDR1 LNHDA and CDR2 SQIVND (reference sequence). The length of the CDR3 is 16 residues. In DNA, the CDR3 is TGTGCCAGTAGTAGTAGCGGGCCCGCAACCTACAATGAGCAGTTCTTC. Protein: CASSSSGPATYNEQFF.

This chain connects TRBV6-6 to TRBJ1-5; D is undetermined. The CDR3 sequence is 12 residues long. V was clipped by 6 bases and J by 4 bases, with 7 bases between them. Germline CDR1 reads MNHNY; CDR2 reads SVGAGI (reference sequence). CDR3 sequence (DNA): TGTGCCAGCAGGCCCGAGAATCAGCCCCAGCATTTT. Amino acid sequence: CASRPENQPQHF.

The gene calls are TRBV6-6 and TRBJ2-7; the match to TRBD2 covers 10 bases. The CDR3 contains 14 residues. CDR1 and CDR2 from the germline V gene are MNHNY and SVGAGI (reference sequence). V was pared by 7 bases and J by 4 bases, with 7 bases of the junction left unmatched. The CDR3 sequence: CASNPLAGRYEQYF. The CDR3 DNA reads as TGTGCCAGCAACCCACTAGCGGGAAGGTACGAGCAGTACTTC.

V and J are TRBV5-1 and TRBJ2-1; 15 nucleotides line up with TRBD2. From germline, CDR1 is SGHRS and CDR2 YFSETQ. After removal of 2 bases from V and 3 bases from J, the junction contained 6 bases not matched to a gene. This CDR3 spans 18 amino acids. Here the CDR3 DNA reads TGCGCCAGCAGCTTTTCCGGGACTAGCGGGAGGTACTACAATGAGCAGTTCTTC. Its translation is CASSFSGTSGRYYNEQFF.

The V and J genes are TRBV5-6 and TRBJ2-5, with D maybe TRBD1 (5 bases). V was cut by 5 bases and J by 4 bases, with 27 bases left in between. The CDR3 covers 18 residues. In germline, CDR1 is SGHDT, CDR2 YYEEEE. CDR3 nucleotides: TGTGCCAGCAGAAAATATGGGGCCGGGCACTACTTGGGAGAGACCCAGTACTTC. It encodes CASRKYGAGHYLGETQYF.

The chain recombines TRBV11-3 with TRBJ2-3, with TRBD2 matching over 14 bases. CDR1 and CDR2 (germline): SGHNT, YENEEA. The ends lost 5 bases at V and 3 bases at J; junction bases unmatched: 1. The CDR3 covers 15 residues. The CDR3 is CASSRTSGRTDTQYF. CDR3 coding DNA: TGTGCCAGCAGCCGGACTAGCGGGAGGACAGATACGCAGTATTTT.

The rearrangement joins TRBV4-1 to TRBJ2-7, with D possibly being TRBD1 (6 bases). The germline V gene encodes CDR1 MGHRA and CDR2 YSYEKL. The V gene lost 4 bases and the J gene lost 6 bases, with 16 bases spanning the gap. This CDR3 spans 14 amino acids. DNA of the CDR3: TGCGCCAGCAGCCGGCCCGGGACACGGGGCGAGCAGTACTTC. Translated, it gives CASSRPGTRGEQYF.

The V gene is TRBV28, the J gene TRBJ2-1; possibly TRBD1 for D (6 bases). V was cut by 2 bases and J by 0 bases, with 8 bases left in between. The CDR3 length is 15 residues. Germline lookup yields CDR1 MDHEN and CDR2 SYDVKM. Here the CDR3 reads CASSLGQRSYNEQFF. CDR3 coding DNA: TGTGCCAGCAGTTTAGGACAGCGCTCCTACAATGAGCAGTTCTTC.

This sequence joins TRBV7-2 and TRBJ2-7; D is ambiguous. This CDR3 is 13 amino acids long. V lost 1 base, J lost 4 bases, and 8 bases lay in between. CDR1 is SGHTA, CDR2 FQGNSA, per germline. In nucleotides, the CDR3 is TGTGCCAGCAGCTTAGTCTACAGTTACGAGCAGTACTTC. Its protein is CASSLVYSYEQYF.

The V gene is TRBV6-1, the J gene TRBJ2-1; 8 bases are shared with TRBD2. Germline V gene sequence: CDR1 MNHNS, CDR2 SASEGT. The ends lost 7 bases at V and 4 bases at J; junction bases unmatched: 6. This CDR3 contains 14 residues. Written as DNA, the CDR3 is TGTGCCAGCATGCGGGGGGTGGCTTACAATGAGCAGTTCTTC. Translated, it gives CASMRGVAYNEQFF.

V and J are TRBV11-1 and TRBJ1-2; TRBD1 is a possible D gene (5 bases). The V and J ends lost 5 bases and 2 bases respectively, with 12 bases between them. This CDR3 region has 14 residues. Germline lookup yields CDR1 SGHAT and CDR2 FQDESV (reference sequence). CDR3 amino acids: CASSNTGVNYGYTF. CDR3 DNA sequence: TGTGCCAGCAGCAATACAGGAGTAAACTATGGCTACACCTTC.

CDR3 sequence reads: CASMVETRETQYF. As DNA, the CDR3 is TGTGCCAGTATGGTGGAGACCAGAGAGACCCAGTACTTC. The gene calls are TRBV7-9 and TRBJ2-5; D uncertain. The CDR3 has 13 amino acids. Trimming stripped 9 bases from V and 4 bases from J, with 15 bases between. Germline V gene lookup returns CDR1 SEHNR and CDR2 FQNEAQ (reference sequence).

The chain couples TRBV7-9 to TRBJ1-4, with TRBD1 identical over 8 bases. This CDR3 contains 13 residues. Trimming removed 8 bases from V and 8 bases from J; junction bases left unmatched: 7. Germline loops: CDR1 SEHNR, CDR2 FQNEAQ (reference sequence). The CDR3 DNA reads TGTGCCAGCGGCCGACAGGGGTTGGAAAAACTGTTTTTT. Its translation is CASGRQGLEKLFF.

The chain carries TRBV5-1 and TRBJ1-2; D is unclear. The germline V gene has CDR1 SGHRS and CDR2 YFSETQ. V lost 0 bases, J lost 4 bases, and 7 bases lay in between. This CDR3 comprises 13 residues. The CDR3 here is CASSLDPSYGYTF. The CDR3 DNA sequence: TGCGCCAGCAGCTTGGATCCCTCCTATGGCTACACCTTC.

The CDR3 region is CASSPHPSGGNEQFF. The CDR3 DNA reads as TGCGCCAGCAGCCCCCACCCCAGCGGGGGTAATGAGCAGTTCTTC. The rearrangement uses TRBV4-1 and TRBJ2-1, with 8 bases lining up with TRBD2. With 4 bases clipped from V and 7 bases from J, the junction kept 9 bases outside the gene matches. CDR3 length equals 15 residues. Germline CDR1 is MGHRA and CDR2 is YSYEKL.

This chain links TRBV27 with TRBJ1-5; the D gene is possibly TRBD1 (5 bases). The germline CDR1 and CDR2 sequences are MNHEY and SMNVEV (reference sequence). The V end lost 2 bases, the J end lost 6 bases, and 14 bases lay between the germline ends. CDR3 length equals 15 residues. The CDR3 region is CASSLGGTALQPQHF. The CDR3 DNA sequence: TGTGCCAGCAGTTTAGGAGGGACGGCTCTTCAGCCCCAGCATTTT.

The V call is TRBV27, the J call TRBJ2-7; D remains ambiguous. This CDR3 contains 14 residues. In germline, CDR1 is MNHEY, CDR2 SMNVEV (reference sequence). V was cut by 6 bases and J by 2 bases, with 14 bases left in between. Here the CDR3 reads CASRRNTLTYEQYF. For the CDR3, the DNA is TGTGCCAGCAGGCGGAATACCCTTACCTACGAGCAGTACTTC.

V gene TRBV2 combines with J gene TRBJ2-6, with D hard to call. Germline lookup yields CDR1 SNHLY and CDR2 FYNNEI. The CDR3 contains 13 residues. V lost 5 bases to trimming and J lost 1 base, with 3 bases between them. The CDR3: CASSTSGANVLTF. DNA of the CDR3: TGTGCCAGCAGTACTTCTGGGGCCAACGTCCTGACTTTC.

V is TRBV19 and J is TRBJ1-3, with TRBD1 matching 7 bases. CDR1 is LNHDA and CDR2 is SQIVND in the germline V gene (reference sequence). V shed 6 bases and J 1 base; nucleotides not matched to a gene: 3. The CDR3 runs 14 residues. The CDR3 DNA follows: TGTGCCAGTAGCGTGACAGGGTCTGGAAACACCATATATTTT. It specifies CASSVTGSGNTIYF.

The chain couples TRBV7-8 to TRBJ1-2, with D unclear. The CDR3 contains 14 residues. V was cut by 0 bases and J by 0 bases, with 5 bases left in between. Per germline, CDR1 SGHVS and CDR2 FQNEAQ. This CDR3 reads CASSLAGANYGYTF. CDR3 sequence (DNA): TGTGCCAGCAGCTTAGCCGGAGCTAACTATGGCTACACCTTC.

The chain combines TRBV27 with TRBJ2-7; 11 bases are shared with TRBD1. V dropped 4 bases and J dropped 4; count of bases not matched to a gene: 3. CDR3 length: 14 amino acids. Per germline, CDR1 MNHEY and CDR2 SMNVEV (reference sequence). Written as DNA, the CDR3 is TGTGCCAGCAGTTGGGACAGGGGGGTGTACGAGCAGTACTTC. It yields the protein CASSWDRGVYEQYF.

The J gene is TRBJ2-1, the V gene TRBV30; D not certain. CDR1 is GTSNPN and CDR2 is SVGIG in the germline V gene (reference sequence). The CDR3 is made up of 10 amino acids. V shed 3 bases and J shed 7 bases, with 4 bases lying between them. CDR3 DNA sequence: TGTGCCTGGAGGCGGAATGAGCAGTTCTTC. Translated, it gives CAWRRNEQFF.

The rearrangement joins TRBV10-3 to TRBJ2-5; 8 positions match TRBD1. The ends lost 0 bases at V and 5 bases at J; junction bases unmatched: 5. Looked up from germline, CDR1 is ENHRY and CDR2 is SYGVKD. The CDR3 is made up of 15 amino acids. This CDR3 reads CAISESGQGGETQYF. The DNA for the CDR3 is TGTGCCATCAGTGAGTCAGGACAGGGCGGGGAGACCCAGTACTTC.

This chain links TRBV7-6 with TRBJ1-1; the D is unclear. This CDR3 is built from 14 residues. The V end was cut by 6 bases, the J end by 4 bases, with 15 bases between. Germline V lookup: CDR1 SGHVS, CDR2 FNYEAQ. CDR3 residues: CASRLTDASTEAFF. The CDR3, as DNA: TGTGCCAGCAGACTAACTGACGCGAGCACTGAAGCTTTCTTT.

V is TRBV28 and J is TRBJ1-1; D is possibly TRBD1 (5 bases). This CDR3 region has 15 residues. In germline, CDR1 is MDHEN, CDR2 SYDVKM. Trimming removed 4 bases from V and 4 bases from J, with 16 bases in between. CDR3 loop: CASSSVPKQGTEAFF. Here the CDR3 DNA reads TGTGCCAGCAGTTCTGTTCCTAAGCAGGGCACTGAAGCTTTCTTT.

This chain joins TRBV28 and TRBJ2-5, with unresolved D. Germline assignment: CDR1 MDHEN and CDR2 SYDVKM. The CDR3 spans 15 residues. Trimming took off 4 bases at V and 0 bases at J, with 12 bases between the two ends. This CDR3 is CASSSPTQYQETQYF. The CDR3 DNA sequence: TGTGCCAGCAGTTCGCCCACACAGTACCAAGAGACCCAGTACTTC.

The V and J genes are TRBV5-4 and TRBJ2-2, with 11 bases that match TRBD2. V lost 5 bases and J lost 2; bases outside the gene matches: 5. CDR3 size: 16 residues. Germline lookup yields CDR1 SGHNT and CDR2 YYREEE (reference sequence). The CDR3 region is CASSKTSGTNTGELFF. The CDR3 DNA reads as TGTGCCAGCAGTAAGACTAGCGGGACCAACACCGGGGAGCTGTTTTTT.

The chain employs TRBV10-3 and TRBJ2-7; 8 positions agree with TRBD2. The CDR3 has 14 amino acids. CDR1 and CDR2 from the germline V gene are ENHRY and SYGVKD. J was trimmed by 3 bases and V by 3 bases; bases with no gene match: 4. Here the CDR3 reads CAISERAGGYEQYF. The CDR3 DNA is TGTGCCATCAGTGAAAGGGCGGGAGGCTACGAGCAGTACTTC.